The present entry profiles one T cell receptor (beta chain) with its context. This CDR3 has 15 residues. Germline loops: CDR1 MNHEY, CDR2 SMNVEV (reference sequence). V lost 1 base and J lost 3, with 12 bases in between. The data stem from a study of blood T cells in healthy people across ages. It was with a sample-barcoded 5' primer and a J-beta primer mix that a second PCR of roughly 7 to 11 cycles was run. TCRdb redid the calling of the 5' RACE reads with MiXCR, one entry per CDR3 protein. Here the sample spans about 780,000 distinct CDR3 sequences, 46% being singletons. The TCR sequence derives from a man older than 75 in good health. The chain joins TRBV27 to TRBJ1-2; D is perhaps TRBD1 (5 bases). Material for sequencing was blood. Written as DNA, the CDR3 is TGTGCCAGCAGTTTATTCCCAGGGAATTACTATGGCTACACCTTC. It codes for CASSLFPGNYYGYTF.